This T cell receptor beta chain was recorded in a study of T cell responses to AZD1222 COVID-19 vaccine. Study-wide points: Spike-specific TCR breadth and depth went up after people got two AZD1222 doses. The donors showed a predominance of white British ancestry and of females, with possible underestimation of clonal diversity.

In this sample, this clone turned up many times. Its antigen is unknown. A read error may account for a junction end that differs from germline. Data came from immunoSEQ multiplex PCR; TCRdb stores just in-frame clones and leaves some out. Among some 150,000 clones listed, approximately 85% were seen once. This specimen consisted of peripheral blood, obtained on day 0 of MenACWY control vaccination. The TCR sequence derives from an adult in good health.

The CDR3 is CASSLAMANYGYTF. The CDR3 nucleotides are TGTGCCAGCAGCCTAGCAATGGCTAACTATGGCTACACCTTC. The chain employs TRBV7-9 and TRBJ1-2, with D unclear. There are 14 residues in the CDR3. Germline V gene sequence: CDR1 SEHNR, CDR2 FQNEAQ (reference sequence).